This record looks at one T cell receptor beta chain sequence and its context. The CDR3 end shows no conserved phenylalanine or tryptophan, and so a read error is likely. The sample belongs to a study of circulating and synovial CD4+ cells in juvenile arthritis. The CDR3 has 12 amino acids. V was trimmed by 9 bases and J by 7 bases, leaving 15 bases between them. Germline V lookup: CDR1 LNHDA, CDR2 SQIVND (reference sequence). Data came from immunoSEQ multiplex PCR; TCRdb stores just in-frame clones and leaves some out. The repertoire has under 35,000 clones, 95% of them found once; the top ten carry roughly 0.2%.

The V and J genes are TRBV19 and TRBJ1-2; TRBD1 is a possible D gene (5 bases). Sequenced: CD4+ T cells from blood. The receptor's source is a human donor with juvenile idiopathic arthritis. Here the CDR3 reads CASRTGRGGYTL. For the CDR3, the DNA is TGTGCCAGCCGGACGGGGCGGGGTGGCTACACCCTC.